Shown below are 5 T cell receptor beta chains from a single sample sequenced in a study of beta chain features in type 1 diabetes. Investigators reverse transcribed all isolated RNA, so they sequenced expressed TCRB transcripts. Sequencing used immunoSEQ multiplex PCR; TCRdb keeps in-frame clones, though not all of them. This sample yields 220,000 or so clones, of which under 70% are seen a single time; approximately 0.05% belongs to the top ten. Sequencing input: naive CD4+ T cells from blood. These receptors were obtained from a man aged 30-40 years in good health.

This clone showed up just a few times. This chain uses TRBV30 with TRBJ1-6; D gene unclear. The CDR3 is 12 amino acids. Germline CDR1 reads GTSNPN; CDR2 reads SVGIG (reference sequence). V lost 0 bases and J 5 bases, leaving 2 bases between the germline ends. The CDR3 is CAWSVNNSPLHF. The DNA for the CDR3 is TGTGCCTGGAGTGTTAATAATTCACCCCTCCACTTT.

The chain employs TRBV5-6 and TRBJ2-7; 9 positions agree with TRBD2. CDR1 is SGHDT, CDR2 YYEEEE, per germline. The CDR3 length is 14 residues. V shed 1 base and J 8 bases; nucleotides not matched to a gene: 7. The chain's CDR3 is CASSLWVAGAKQYF. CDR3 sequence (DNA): TGTGCCAGCAGCTTGTGGGTAGCGGGAGCGAAGCAGTACTTC.

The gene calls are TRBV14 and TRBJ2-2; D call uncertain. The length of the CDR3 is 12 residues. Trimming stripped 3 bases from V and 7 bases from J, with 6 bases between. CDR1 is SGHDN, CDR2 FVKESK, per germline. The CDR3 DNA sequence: TGTGCCAGCAGCCATCGAGGCGGGGAGCTGTTTTTT. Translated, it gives CASSHRGGELFF.

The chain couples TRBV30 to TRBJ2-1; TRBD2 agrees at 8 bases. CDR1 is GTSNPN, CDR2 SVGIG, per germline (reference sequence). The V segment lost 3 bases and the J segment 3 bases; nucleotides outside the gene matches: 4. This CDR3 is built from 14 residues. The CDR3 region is CAWRSSGGYNEQFF. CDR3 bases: TGTGCCTGGAGGTCCAGCGGGGGCTACAATGAGCAGTTCTTC.

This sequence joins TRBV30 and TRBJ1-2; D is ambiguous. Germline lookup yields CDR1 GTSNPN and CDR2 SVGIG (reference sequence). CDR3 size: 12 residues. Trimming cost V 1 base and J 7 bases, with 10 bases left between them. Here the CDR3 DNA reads TGTGCCTGGAGTGACCGAGAAGCTGGCTACACCTTC. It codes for CAWSDREAGYTF.